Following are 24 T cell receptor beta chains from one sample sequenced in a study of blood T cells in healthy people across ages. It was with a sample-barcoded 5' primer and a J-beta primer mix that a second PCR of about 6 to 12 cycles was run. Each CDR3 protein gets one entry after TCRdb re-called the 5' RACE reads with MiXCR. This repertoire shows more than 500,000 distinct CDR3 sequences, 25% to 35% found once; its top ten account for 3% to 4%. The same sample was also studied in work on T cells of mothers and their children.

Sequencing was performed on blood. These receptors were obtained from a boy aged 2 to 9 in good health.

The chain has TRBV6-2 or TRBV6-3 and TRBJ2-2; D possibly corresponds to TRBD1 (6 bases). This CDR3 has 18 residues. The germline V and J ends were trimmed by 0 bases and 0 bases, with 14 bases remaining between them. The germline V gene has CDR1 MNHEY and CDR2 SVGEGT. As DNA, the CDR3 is TGTGCCAGCAGTTACTCAGTGGGGGACACCTCGAACACCGGGGAGCTGTTTTTT. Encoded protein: CASSYSVGDTSNTGELFF.

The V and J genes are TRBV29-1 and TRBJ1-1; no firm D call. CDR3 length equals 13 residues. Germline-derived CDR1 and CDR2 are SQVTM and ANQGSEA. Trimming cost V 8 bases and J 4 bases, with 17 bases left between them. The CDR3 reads CSFGSLTGTEAFF. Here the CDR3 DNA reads TGCAGCTTCGGGTCCCTCACGGGCACTGAAGCTTTCTTT.

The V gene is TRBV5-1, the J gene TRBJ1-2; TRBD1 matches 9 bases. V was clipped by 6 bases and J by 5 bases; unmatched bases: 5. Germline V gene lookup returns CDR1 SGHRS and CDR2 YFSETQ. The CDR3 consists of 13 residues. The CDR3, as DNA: TGCGCCAGCAACACCGGGACAGGGTATGGCTACACCTTC. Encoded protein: CASNTGTGYGYTF.

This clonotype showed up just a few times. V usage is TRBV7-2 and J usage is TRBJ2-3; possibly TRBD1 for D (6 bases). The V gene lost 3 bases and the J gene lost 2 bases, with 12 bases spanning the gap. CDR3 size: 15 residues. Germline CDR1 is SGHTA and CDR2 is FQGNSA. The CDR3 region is CASSFGQTATDTQYF. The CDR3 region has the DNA TGTGCCAGCAGCTTCGGACAGACAGCCACAGATACGCAGTATTTT.

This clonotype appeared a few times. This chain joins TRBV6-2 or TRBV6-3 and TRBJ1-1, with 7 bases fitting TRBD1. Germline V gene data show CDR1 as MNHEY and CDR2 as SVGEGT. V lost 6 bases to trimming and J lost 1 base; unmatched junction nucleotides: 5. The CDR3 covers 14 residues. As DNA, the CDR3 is TGTGCCAGCAGCCCGACAGGGAGGAACACTGAAGCTTTCTTT. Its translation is CASSPTGRNTEAFF.

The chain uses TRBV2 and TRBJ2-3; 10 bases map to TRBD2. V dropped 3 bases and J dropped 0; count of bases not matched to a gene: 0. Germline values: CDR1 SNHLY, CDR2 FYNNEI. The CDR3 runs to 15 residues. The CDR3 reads CASSETSGSTDTQYF. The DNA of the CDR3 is TGTGCCAGCAGTGAGACTAGCGGGAGCACAGATACGCAGTATTTT.

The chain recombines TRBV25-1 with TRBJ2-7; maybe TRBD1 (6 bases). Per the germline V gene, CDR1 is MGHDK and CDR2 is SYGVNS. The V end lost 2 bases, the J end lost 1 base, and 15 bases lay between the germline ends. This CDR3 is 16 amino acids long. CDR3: CASSELDRTKSYEQYF. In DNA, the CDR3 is TGTGCCAGCAGTGAACTCGACAGGACGAAATCCTACGAGCAGTACTTC.

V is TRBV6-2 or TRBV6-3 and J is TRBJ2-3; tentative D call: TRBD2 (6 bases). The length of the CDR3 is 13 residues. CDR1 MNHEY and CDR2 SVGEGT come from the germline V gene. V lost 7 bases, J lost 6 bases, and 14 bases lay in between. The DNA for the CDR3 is TGTGCCAGCAAGACTCGGGGGTCGGATACGCAGTATTTT. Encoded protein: CASKTRGSDTQYF.

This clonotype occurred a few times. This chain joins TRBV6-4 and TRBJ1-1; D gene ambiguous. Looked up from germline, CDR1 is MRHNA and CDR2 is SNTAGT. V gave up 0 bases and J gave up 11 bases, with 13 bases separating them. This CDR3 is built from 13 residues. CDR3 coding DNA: TGTGCCAGCAGTGACTCTCTGTCAGGCTTCGCTTTCTTT. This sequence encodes CASSDSLSGFAFF.

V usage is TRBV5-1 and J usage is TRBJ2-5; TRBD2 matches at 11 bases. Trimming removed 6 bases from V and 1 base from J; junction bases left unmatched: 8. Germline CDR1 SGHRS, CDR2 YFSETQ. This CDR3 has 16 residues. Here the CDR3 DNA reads TGCGCCAGCACCGTGACTAGCGGGACTTTCCAAGAGACCCAGTACTTC. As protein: CASTVTSGTFQETQYF.

The DNA for the CDR3 is TGTGCCAGTCGCACCTCTGGAAACACCATATATTTT. Protein product: CASRTSGNTIYF. The chain has TRBV12-3 or TRBV12-4 and TRBJ1-3; no definite D call. The CDR3 length is 12 residues. Trimming took off 9 bases at V and 0 bases at J, with 6 bases between the two ends.

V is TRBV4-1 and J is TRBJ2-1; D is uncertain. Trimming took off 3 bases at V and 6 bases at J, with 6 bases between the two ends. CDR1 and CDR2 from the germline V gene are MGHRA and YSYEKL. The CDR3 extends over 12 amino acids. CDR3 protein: CASSQMSNEQFF. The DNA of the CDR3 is TGCGCCAGCAGCCAGATGTCCAATGAGCAGTTCTTC.

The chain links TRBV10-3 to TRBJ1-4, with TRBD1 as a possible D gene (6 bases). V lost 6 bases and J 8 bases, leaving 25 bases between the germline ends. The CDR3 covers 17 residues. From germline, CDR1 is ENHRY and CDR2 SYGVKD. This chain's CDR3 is CAISPARLGGRKEKLFF. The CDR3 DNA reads TGTGCCATCAGCCCGGCTCGGTTAGGGGGGCGAAAAGAAAAACTGTTTTTT.

CDR3 residues: CSKRQAGGGYTF. The CDR3 DNA is TGCAGCAAGAGACAGGCGGGAGGTGGCTACACCTTC. V usage is TRBV20-1 and J usage is TRBJ1-2; D may be TRBD1 (6 bases). The CDR3 is 12 residues long. The germline gives CDR1 DFQATT, CDR2 SNEGSKA (reference sequence).

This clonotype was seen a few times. The CDR3 sequence: CASSLESGSSTTYF. The CDR3 region has the DNA TGTGCCAGCAGCTTAGAAAGCGGTTCTTCTACGACGTACTTC. The genes are TRBV7-2 and TRBJ2-7; D might be TRBD2 (5 bases). Germline CDR1 is SGHTA and CDR2 is FQGNSA. CDR3 length: 14 amino acids. Trimming stripped 1 base from V and 12 bases from J, with 19 bases between.

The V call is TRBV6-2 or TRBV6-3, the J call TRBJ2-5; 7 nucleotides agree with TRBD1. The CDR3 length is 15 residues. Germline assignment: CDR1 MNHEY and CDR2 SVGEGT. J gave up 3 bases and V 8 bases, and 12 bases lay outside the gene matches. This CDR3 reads CASCASTGLEETQYF. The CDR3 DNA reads TGTGCCAGCTGCGCATCGACAGGGCTCGAAGAGACCCAGTACTTC.

CDR3 loop: CASSVEDSSPYEQYF. The CDR3 DNA sequence: TGTGCCAGCAGCGTGGAGGACAGCAGTCCCTACGAGCAGTACTTC. The rearrangement joins TRBV9 to TRBJ2-7, with D possibly matching TRBD1 (6 bases). Trimming removed 2 bases from V and 2 bases from J, with 14 bases in between. Germline CDR1 reads SGDLS; CDR2 reads YYNGEE. This CDR3 is 15 amino acids long.

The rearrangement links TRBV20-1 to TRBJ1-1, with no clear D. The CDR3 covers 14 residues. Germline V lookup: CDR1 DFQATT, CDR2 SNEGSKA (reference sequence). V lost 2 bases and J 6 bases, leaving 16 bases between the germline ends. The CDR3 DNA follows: TGCAGTGCTAGATTGCCCCAAACTTTGCCTGAAGCTTTCTTT. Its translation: CSARLPQTLPEAFF.

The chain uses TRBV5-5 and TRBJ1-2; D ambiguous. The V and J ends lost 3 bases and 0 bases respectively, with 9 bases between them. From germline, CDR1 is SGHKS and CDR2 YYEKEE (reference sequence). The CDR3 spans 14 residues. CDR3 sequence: CASSSHGANYGYTF. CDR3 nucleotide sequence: TGTGCCAGCAGCTCCCATGGGGCTAACTATGGCTACACCTTC.

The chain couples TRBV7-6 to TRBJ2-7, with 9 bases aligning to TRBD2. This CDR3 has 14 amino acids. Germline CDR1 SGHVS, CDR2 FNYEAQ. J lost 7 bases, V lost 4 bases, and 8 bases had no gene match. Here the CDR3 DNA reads TGTGCCAGCAGCTCTTTAGCGGGAGTAGGAGAGCAGTACTTC. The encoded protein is CASSSLAGVGEQYF.

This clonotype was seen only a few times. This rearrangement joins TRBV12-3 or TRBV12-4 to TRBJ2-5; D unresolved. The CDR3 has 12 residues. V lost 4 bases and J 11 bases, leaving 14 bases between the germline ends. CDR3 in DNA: TGTGCCAGCAGTTCGGACCCCCTTGAGCAGTACTTC. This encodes CASSSDPLEQYF.

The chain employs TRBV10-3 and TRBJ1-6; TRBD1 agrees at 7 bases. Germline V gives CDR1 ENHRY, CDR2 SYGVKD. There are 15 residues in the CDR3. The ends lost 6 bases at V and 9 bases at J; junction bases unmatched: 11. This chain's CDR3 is CAIRADRVGRSPLHF. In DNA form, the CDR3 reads TGTGCCATCAGAGCCGACAGGGTGGGACGTTCACCCCTCCACTTT.

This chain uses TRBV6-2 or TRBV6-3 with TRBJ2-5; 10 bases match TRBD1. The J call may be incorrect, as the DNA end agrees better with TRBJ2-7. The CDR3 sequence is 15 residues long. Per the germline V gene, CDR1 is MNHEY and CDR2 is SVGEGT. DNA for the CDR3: TGTGCCAGCAGCAAACCCGACAGGGGGCTCTACGAGCAGTACTTC. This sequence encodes CASSKPDRGLYEQYF.

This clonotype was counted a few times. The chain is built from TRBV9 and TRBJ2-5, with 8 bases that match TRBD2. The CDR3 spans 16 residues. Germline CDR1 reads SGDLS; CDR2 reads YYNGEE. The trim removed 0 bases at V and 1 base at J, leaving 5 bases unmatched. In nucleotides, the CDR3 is TGTGCCAGCAGCGTAGCTGGGCGGGGGGCCCAAGAGACCCAGTACTTC. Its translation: CASSVAGRGAQETQYF.